The table lists the clone carrying this TCR beta chain with many counts. Its antigen remains unidentified. These data are taken from a study of early T cells in non-severe SARS-CoV-2 infection. Study summary: Unpaired chains resulted from sequencing bulk RNA of unsorted whole blood.

Study-wide results and caveats: Matching results from VDJdb favored anti-spike CD8 responses, leaving private and CD4 specificities undetected.

CDR3 length: 15 residues. V was shortened by 1 base and J by 0 bases, with 9 bases between the two germline ends. The library protocol tagged individual cDNA molecules with unique molecular identifiers. MiXCR, run by TCRdb on the 5' RACE reads, gives a single entry per CDR3 protein. Counted here are some 64,000 distinct CDR3 sequences, more than 10% occurring once; the ten biggest clones make up approximately 1.7%. The chain uses TRBV12-3 or TRBV12-4 and TRBJ1-2; D remains unclear. Source material: whole blood. This sequence originates from an adult who was a healthcare worker with PCR-confirmed SARS-CoV-2 infection or an uninfected control (not recorded which). For the CDR3, the DNA is TGTGCCAGCAGTTTAGGGGCAGGAGCTAACTATGGCTACACCTTC. Its protein product is CASSLGAGANYGYTF.